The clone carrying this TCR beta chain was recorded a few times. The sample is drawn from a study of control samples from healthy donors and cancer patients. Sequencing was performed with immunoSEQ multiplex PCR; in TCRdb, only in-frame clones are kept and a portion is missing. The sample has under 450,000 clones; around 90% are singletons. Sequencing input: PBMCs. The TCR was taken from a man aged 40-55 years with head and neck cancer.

In DNA, the CDR3 is TGTGCCAGCACCCTAGGGGGAAGCTATAGCAATCAGCCCCAGCATTTT. It encodes CASTLGGSYSNQPQHF. V gene TRBV7-2 combines with J gene TRBJ1-5; D may be TRBD1 (6 bases). The CDR3 is made up of 16 amino acids. Trimming took 7 bases from V and 0 from J, leaving 16 bases between them. Germline assignment: CDR1 SGHTA and CDR2 FQGNSA.